This TCR beta chain emerged from a study of blood T cell repertoires in COVID-19. Across the whole study: PBMCs, B-cell-depleted T cells, or T cells were the source of the cDNA or gDNA that made up the material.

In the original analysis: Estimates of nucleated cell counts were drawn from the amplification of reference gene primers. Sequencing used immunoSEQ multiplex PCR; TCRdb keeps in-frame clones, though not all of them. V, J and clone size were drawn from that table, and D and trimming were deduced from the DNA. Of around 370,000 clones listed, roughly 89% were seen once; the top ten hold around 3.5%. Trimming left V 2 bases short and J 0 bases short, with 8 bases between. The CDR3 has 15 residues. Germline V gene lookup returns CDR1 KGHSY and CDR2 FQNENV. The receptor comes from a woman under 30 who had recovered from COVID-19. The chain employs TRBV16 and TRBJ1-5; D is ambiguous. Material for sequencing was peripheral blood. The CDR3 region has the DNA TGTGCCAGCAGCCAAGTCCGGGGTAGCAATCAGCCCCAGCATTTT. Protein product: CASSQVRGSNQPQHF. Variable domain in full (rest from reference TRBV16 and TRBJ1-5): GEEVAQTPKHLVRGEGQKAKLYCAPIKGHSYVFWYQQVLKNEFKFLISFQNENVFDETGMPKERFSAKCLPNSPCSLEIQATKLEDSAVYFCASSQVRGSNQPQHFGDGTRLSIL.